The 5 T cell receptor beta chains in this list originate from one sample, sequenced in a study of post-analysis software for immune sequencing data. Overall study findings and caveats: There were about 5 TRBV segments more frequent in patients than controls, and TRBV5-6, TRBV5-1 and TRBV20-1 were among them.

These receptors are not linked to any known antigen. Unique molecular identifiers were carried by the TCR beta cDNA libraries. TCRdb reprocessed the PCR reads via MiXCR and lists one record per CDR3 protein. The sample lists roughly 620,000 distinct CDR3 sequences, 44% occurring once. Material: blood. These receptors all stem from a girl aged 5-17 years with multiple sclerosis.

This clonotype was observed a few times. The V call is TRBV7-2, the J call TRBJ1-2, with D perhaps TRBD1 (5 bases). This CDR3 spans 14 amino acids. From germline, CDR1 is SGHTA and CDR2 FQGNSA. Trimming took off 3 bases at V and 1 base at J, with 9 bases between the two ends. CDR3 in amino acids: CASSLSQGNYGYTF. The CDR3 DNA reads TGTGCCAGCAGCTTGAGTCAGGGTAACTATGGCTACACCTTC.

This clonotype appeared a single time. Relative to the germline gene, one junction end is altered; a read error may explain this. The chain uses TRBV12-3 or TRBV12-4 and TRBJ2-1; TRBD2 agrees at 11 bases. CDR3 length equals 15 residues. This chain's CDR3 is CASSPSGRFDNERFF. The CDR3, as DNA: TGTGCCAGCAGCCCTAGCGGGAGGTTCGACAATGAGCGGTTCTTC.

The genes are TRBV29-1 and TRBJ2-1; D may correspond to TRBD1 or TRBD2 (5 bases each). CDR1 SQVTM and CDR2 ANQGSEA come from the germline V gene. The CDR3 has 14 amino acids. V dropped 7 bases and J dropped 7 bases, with 20 bases sitting between them. CDR3 residues: CSAAIGTQGNEQFF. The CDR3 DNA sequence: TGCAGCGCCGCGATCGGGACCCAGGGAAATGAGCAGTTCTTC.

This clonotype was detected a few times. The chain is built from TRBV30 and TRBJ1-1; no clear D gene. CDR1 is GTSNPN, CDR2 SVGIG, per germline (reference sequence). Trimming pared 0 bases from V and 2 bases from J, leaving 4 bases between. The CDR3 totals 12 residues. CDR3 loop: CAWSVINTEAFF. The CDR3 DNA reads TGTGCCTGGAGTGTGATTAACACTGAAGCTTTCTTT.

Regarding this clonotype: At one end the junction does not follow the germline gene, possibly because of a read error. This chain joins TRBV9 and TRBJ2-7, with 8 bases lining up with TRBD1. The CDR3 runs to 14 residues. Per the germline V gene, CDR1 is SGDLS and CDR2 is YYNGEE. DNA for the CDR3: TGTGCCGGCAGCGTATCGACAGGGGTCTACGAGCAGTACTTC. Translation: CAGSVSTGVYEQYF.